Listed here is a single TCR beta chain. The sample comes from a study of cytomegalovirus exposure and HLA in healthy donors. Samples came from healthy bone marrow donors. CDR1 is SGHDT, CDR2 YYEEEE, per germline. The ends were cut back, 0 bases at V and 7 bases at J, with 7 bases in the middle. This CDR3 is 12 amino acids long. Primers included in the PCR were 60 Vbeta and 13 Jbeta primers. The protocol was immunoSEQ multiplex PCR, while the TCRdb copy is restricted to in-frame clones and leaves out a portion. The sample records 95,000 to 110,000 clones, over 60% being singletons. The chain couples TRBV5-6 to TRBJ1-1; no reliable D call. The clonotype comes from a male donor in good health and CMV-seronegative. Specimen: PBMCs. The CDR3: CASSLDKYEAFF. DNA for the CDR3: TGTGCCAGCAGCTTGGACAAATATGAAGCTTTCTTT.